The entry below gives a single T cell receptor beta chain sequence along with its context. CDR1 and CDR2 (germline): MNHEY, SVGEGT. The V end was cut by 2 bases, the J end by 2 bases, with 6 bases between. The CDR3 loop spans 13 amino acids. Followed longitudinally, the Seattle patients had been enrolled during active infection. Assay: immunoSEQ multiplex PCR; the TCRdb copy retains only in-frame clones and omits some. The data show 150,000 to 200,000 clones, approximately 85% seen once. The sample comes from a study of blood T cell repertoires in COVID-19. The TCR originated in a woman aged 45-59 years with COVID-19, enrolled during active disease. What was sequenced was peripheral blood. J is TRBJ1-1 and V is TRBV6-2 or TRBV6-3; no clear D gene. The CDR3 coding sequence is TGTGCCAGCAGTTACGCGGAAAACACTGAAGCTTTCTTT. It yields the protein CASSYAENTEAFF.